A selection of T cell receptor beta chains follows, all from one sample in a study of metastatic and nonmetastatic thyroid tumors. TCRdb re-called clones via MiXCR from the PCR reads. In the table there are more than 40,000 clones, 3% to 3.5% of which are singletons. Sequenced sample: blood. These receptors were collected from a female donor with papillary thyroid cancer or a benign thyroid nodule (not recorded which). Some clones in this sample may be carry-over from other donors' samples. Each CDR3 is given with its conserved first and last residue. A D gene is named only where the DNA matches it firmly. Not every row has a clone size; where given, it reads once, few, many or a size class.

clone_size,d_call,v_call,j_call,cdr3_aa,cdr3_nt
few,NA,TRBV28,TRBJ2-6,CASTRSGFVSGANVLTF,TGTGCCAGCACCCGATCGGGATTTGTCTCTGGGGCCAACGTCCTGACTTTC
NA,TRBD2,TRBV5-1,TRBJ2-7,CASSLGTSNEQYF,TGCGCCAGCAGCTTGGGGACTAGTAACGAGCAGTACTTC
many,TRBD1,TRBV6-2/TRBV6-3,TRBJ1-1,CASSYPNHATGESLEAFF,TGTGCCAGCAGTTACCCCAACCATGCGACAGGGGAAAGTCTTGAAGCTTTCTTT
few,TRBD1,TRBV5-1,TRBJ1-2,CASSGPGQGLGGYTF,TGCGCCAGCAGCGGACCGGGACAGGGGTTAGGTGGCTACACCTTC
many,NA,TRBV28,TRBJ2-7,CASSDRPSYEQYF,TGTGCCAGCAGTGACAGGCCATCCTACGAGCAGTACTTC
many,TRBD2,TRBV6-6,TRBJ2-7,CASSYEGTRGYEQYF,TGTGCCAGCAGTTACGAGGGGACTAGGGGGTACGAGCAGTACTTC
many,TRBD1,TRBV20-1,TRBJ2-4,CSARPAKGQSLAKNIQYF,TGCAGTGCTAGACCTGCAAAGGGACAGTCATTAGCCAAAAACATTCAGTACTTC
many,TRBD1,TRBV6-1,TRBJ1-6,CASTLAGTGISNSPLHF,TGTGCCAGCACCCTAGCCGGGACAGGGATTTCCAATTCACCCCTCCACTTT
NA,NA,TRBV7-9,TRBJ2-7,CASSPPGGEQYF,TGTGCCAGCAGCCCGCCTGGCGGTGAGCAGTACTTC
few,TRBD1,TRBV6-1,TRBJ2-7,CASSTRQGNHEQYF,TGTGCCAGCAGTACCCGACAGGGGAACCACGAGCAGTACTTC
many,NA,TRBV7-6,TRBJ1-1,CASKMEGSDTEAFF,TGTGCCAGCAAAATGGAGGGATCGGACACTGAAGCTTTCTTT
many,NA,TRBV5-6,TRBJ2-3,CASTHWWKPGDTQYF,TGTGCCAGCACCCACTGGTGGAAACCGGGAGATACGCAGTATTTT
NA,NA,TRBV20-1,TRBJ2-5,CSARVSARPQETQYF,TGCAGTGCCAGAGTTTCCGCGAGACCCCAAGAGACCCAGTACTTC
few,NA,TRBV28,TRBJ2-1,CASSLRRNEQFF,TGTGCCAGCAGTTTACGGAGGAATGAGCAGTTCTTC
NA,NA,TRBV7-9,TRBJ2-1,CASSIYLCSGRGDGSYNEQFF,NA
few,NA,TRBV6-1,TRBJ2-6,CASSVADSDFSGANVLTF,TGTGCCAGCAGCGTGGCGGACAGCGACTTCTCTGGGGCCAACGTCCTGACTTTC
NA,TRBD1,TRBV27,TRBJ1-1,CASRLVQGVAEAFF,TGTGCCAGCAGGTTAGTACAGGGGGTCGCCGAAGCTTTCTTT
few,NA,TRBV27,TRBJ2-1,CASSFLLGNEQFF,TGTGCCAGCAGTTTTTTACTAGGCAATGAGCAGTTCTTC
many,TRBD2,TRBV27,TRBJ2-1,CASSLEGLAFNEQFF,TGTGCCAGCAGTTTAGAGGGACTAGCGTTCAATGAGCAGTTCTTC
NA,TRBD2,TRBV6-1,TRBJ2-1,CASSEDVYSGRYYSEQFF,TGTGCCAGCAGCGAAGATGTGTATAGCGGGAGGTACTACAGTGAGCAGTTCTTC
many,NA,TRBV10-2,TRBJ1-1,CASSETSEAFF,TGCGCCAGCAGTGAAACCTCTGAAGCTTTCTTT
many,TRBD2,TRBV7-8,TRBJ2-1,CASSPREAPSYNEQFF,TGTGCCAGCAGCCCTCGGGAGGCCCCCTCCTACAATGAGCAGTTCTTC
many,NA,TRBV7-9,TRBJ2-1,CASSLEGSNNEQFF,TGTGCCAGCAGCTTAGAGGGTAGCAACAATGAGCAGTTCTTC
many,NA,TRBV11-1,TRBJ2-5,CASSLQGTQYF,TGTGCCAGCAGCTTACAGGGGACCCAGTACTTC
many,TRBD1,TRBV11-1,TRBJ2-1,CASSHPRQGSTYNEQFF,TGTGCCAGCAGCCACCCCAGACAGGGGTCGACCTACAATGAGCAGTTCTTC
NA,TRBD1,TRBV5-1,TRBJ1-2,CASRGDSINYGYTF,TGCGCCAGCAGAGGGGACAGCATTAACTATGGCTACACCTTC
many,TRBD2,TRBV5-4,TRBJ2-1,CASSLTTSGIGQFF,TGTGCCAGCAGCTTAACGACTAGCGGGATTGGACAGTTCTTC
NA,TRBD1,TRBV6-2/TRBV6-3,TRBJ1-6,CASSGPGGRSPLHF,TGTGCCAGCAGTGGGCCAGGGGGCCGTTCACCCCTCCACTTT
many,TRBD2,TRBV27,TRBJ2-3,CASSSRLAGDTDTQYF,TGTGCCAGCAGTTCCAGACTAGCGGGAGACACAGATACGCAGTATTTT
many,NA,TRBV7-8,TRBJ1-5,CASKPLGGNQPQHF,TGTGCCAGCAAACCGCTAGGGGGGAATCAGCCCCAGCATTTT
many,NA,TRBV5-1,TRBJ2-1,CASSLMNGGKDEQFF,TGCGCCAGCAGCTTGATGAATGGTGGAAAGGATGAGCAGTTCTTC
many,NA,TRBV19,TRBJ1-5,CASSIGYRQPQHF,TGTGCCAGTAGTATAGGGTACAGGCAGCCCCAGCATTTT
few,TRBD1,TRBV7-2,TRBJ2-5,CASSLEPGTGEGETQYF,TGTGCCAGCAGCTTGGAACCCGGGACAGGGGAGGGAGAGACCCAGTACTTC
many,TRBD1,TRBV6-1,TRBJ2-3,CASKQGAPSTSTDTQYF,TGTGCCAGCAAGCAGGGGGCCCCCTCCACTAGCACAGATACGCAGTATTTT